This is a list of T cell receptor beta chains from one sample in a study of T cell responses to AZD1222 COVID-19 vaccine. Generated by immunoSEQ multiplex PCR, the TCRdb table keeps only in-frame clones and is missing some. The table records fewer than 200,000 clones, more than 80% of them present only once. The material sequenced was peripheral blood, taken on day 0 of AZD1222 vaccination. The receptors were sampled from an adult in good health. CDR3s include the opening cysteine and the closing phenylalanine or tryptophan. The D gene is left open where the match is weak. A row's size may be missing; if present it is once, few, many or a size class.

j_gene	abundance	d_gene	v_gene	CDR3aa
TRBJ1-1	-	-	TRBV13	CASSLLDLDLGTEAFF
TRBJ1-1	-	TRBD1	TRBV5-4	CASSPGGLTEAFF
TRBJ2-5	-	-	TRBV7-2	CASSRERPGRETQYF
TRBJ2-7	-	-	TRBV12-3/TRBV12-4	CASSFWDGREQYF
TRBJ2-3	-	-	TRBV30	CAWKREGTDTQYF
TRBJ2-2	-	TRBD2	TRBV10-1	CASSDSTGGPIRELFF
TRBJ1-2	-	-	TRBV7-6	CASSFSRGNYGYTF
TRBJ2-2	-	-	TRBV11-1	CASSSRLSGELFF
TRBJ2-3	-	-	TRBV4-1	CASSQAPRLTDTQYF
TRBJ2-3	few	-	TRBV6-1	CASSEPLNTQYF
TRBJ1-5	-	-	TRBV6-5	CASSYSGRANQPQHF
TRBJ2-7	-	-	TRBV4-1	CASSQEGIGAGNEQYF
TRBJ2-2	-	-	TRBV7-9	CASSPPGQWDTGELFF
TRBJ2-2	-	TRBD2	TRBV2	CASSEWVSGATGELFF
TRBJ1-4	few	-	TRBV3-1/TRBV3-2	CASSQGTGRNEKLFF
TRBJ1-5	once	-	TRBV21-1	CASSNFSRGHMGQPQHF
TRBJ2-7	-	TRBD1	TRBV18	CASSPDRNQYEQYF
TRBJ1-1	once	-	TRBV6-5	CASSYSIILNTEAFF
TRBJ1-1	-	TRBD1	TRBV27	CASSSDRGRGATEAFF
TRBJ1-1	-	-	TRBV30	CAWSLGPMNTEAFF
TRBJ2-1	-	-	TRBV7-6	CARGGRSRTYNEQFF
TRBJ1-2	-	TRBD1	TRBV4-1	CASSQGTGLSEGYTF
TRBJ2-1	-	TRBD2	TRBV28	CASSSGLAGGGYNEQFF
TRBJ2-7	-	-	TRBV27	CASSLGPAYEQYF
TRBJ2-3	-	TRBD2	TRBV2	CASSDGSGRLTDTQYF
TRBJ2-7	-	-	TRBV29-1	CSVTSGNYEQYF
TRBJ1-2	-	-	TRBV5-8	CASSLGGGQNYGYTF
TRBJ2-2	-	-	TRBV27	CASSLSGGAGLTGELFF
TRBJ1-4	once	TRBD1	TRBV7-9	CASSLGQGNNGATNEKLFF
TRBJ1-1	few	-	TRBV7-6	CASSLEVGLFRVTRNTEAFF
TRBJ2-7	-	TRBD1	TRBV13	CASMETTGGSYEQYF
TRBJ2-5	-	-	TRBV18	CASSPASGHPQETQYF
TRBJ1-3	-	-	TRBV5-1	CASSVTGDPGNTIYF
-	-	-	TRBV5-1	CASSLDDRPYEQYF
TRBJ1-4	-	-	TRBV5-4	CASSWGGLPATNEKLFF
TRBJ2-1	-	TRBD2	TRBV11-3	CASSRTSGSYEQFF
TRBJ2-1	-	TRBD2	TRBV3-1/TRBV3-2	CASSQEASGANNEQFF
TRBJ2-7	-	-	TRBV15	CATSSRPPNEQYF
TRBJ2-7	-	-	TRBV2	CASKGRYYEQYF
TRBJ1-5	-	TRBD1	TRBV2	CASKENRGQGNQPQHF
TRBJ2-7	-	-	TRBV6-1	CASSEEGGEAYEQYF
TRBJ1-6	-	TRBD1	TRBV7-9	CASSLTTGSGNSPLHF
TRBJ1-2	-	-	TRBV19	CASSIDGGMYYGYTF
TRBJ1-2	-	-	TRBV10-3	CAISESTGGSGYTF
TRBJ1-2	once	TRBD1	TRBV4-1	CASSQEDRLNNYGYTF
TRBJ2-3	-	-	TRBV15	CATSREGNTQYF
TRBJ1-2	-	-	TRBV5-1	CASSHDRSLDGYTF
TRBJ2-1	few	TRBD2	TRBV27	CASSLGGLTTRLIGSFNEQFF
TRBJ2-6	-	-	TRBV10-3	CAISKDGTGANVLTF
TRBJ1-1	-	-	TRBV11-2	CASSLAGSGVTEAFF
TRBJ2-7	-	-	TRBV30	CAWSGGGSSYEQYF
TRBJ1-3	-	-	TRBV7-9	CASSLKGASGNTIYF
TRBJ2-3	-	-	TRBV2	CASSEGSQGRRTDTQYF
TRBJ2-5	-	TRBD1	TRBV6-1	CASSEARTLTGGRGETQYF
TRBJ1-1	-	-	TRBV6-6	CASTSSGKNTEAFF
TRBJ1-2	-	TRBD1	TRBV6-5	CASWGQIQNYGYTF
TRBJ1-1	-	TRBD1	TRBV7-9	CASSLGDRDTSEAFF